This T cell receptor beta chain was captured by sequencing in a study of cytomegalovirus exposure and HLA in healthy donors. The PCR used 60 Vbeta and 13 Jbeta primers. Libraries were prepared by immunoSEQ multiplex PCR; TCRdb keeps only in-frame clonotypes and omits some of them. This table has 55,000 to 70,000 clones, roughly 85% appearing once. V shed 3 bases and J shed 8 bases, with 14 bases lying between them. Germline assignment: CDR1 GTSNPN and CDR2 SVGIG (reference sequence). This CDR3 spans 13 amino acids. The material sequenced was PBMCs. The genes are TRBV30 and TRBJ1-5; D might be TRBD1 (5 bases). The receptor comes from a woman aged 25-40 years in good health and CMV-seronegative. CDR3 region: CAWRPRVGEPQHF. CDR3 in DNA: TGTGCCTGGAGGCCCAGGGTAGGCGAGCCCCAGCATTTT.